This TCR beta chain was recorded in a study of T cell responses to AZD1222 COVID-19 vaccine. Study background: Second-dose groups at about 4 or about 12 weeks were pooled. Study outcomes and limitations: A rise in Spike-specific TCR breadth and depth followed two AZD1222 doses.

J was trimmed by 2 bases and V by 0 bases; bases with no gene match: 5. Germline V gene sequence: CDR1 MNHEY, CDR2 SMNVEV (reference sequence). CDR3 size: 16 residues. Measured with immunoSEQ multiplex PCR; TCRdb has only the in-frame clones, and not every one. The sample consists of about 120,000 clones, around 85% of them appearing once. As regards this clone: Its target is not known.

The TCR comes from an adult in good health. V usage is TRBV27 and J usage is TRBJ2-7, with TRBD2 matching 9 bases. The sequencing used peripheral blood, collected on day 0 of AZD1222 vaccination. CDR3 sequence reads: CASSLSLAGFPYEQYF. The CDR3 DNA sequence: TGTGCCAGCAGTTTATCGCTAGCGGGATTCCCCTACGAGCAGTACTTC.